This T cell receptor (beta chain) was profiled in a study of untreated major depressive disorder. Trimming removed 3 bases at V and 11 bases at J, with 11 bases between. Looked up from germline, CDR1 is SGHDT and CDR2 is YYEEEE. This CDR3 has 11 residues. In the case of this clone: Antigen: not known.

TCRdb keeps only in-frame clones here, not all; method: immunoSEQ multiplex PCR. Altogether approximately 20,000 clones are present, approximately 92% being singletons, with the ten largest covering around 0.3%. Study-level points and caveats: TRBV25-01 and TRBV02-01 usage differences were not statistically significant. Private clones made up every subject's top five TRBV05-01 clones. Depressed patients' CD4+ T cells carried increased TRBV05-01 (Vbeta 5.1) usage versus control CD4+ T cells.

Roughly 28 ml of peripheral blood was collected per donor. This chain connects TRBV5-6 to TRBJ1-1; D gene uncertain. Material: CD4+ T cells from PBMCs. This receptor was obtained from a man under 40 in good health. CDR3 amino acids: CASSSKYGAFF. The CDR3 region has the DNA TGTGCCAGCAGCTCCAAATATGGGGCTTTCTTT.